The 18 T cell receptor beta chains in this list originate from one sample, sequenced in a study of OX40 agonist ivuxolimab in advanced cancers. Only in-frame clones appear in the TCRdb table, and some are missing; sequencing was by immunoSEQ multiplex PCR. The sample has about 80,000 clones; around 93% are singletons. Specimen: CD4+ or CD8+ T cells sorted from blood, collected in a trial of the OX40 agonist ivuxolimab. The receptors shown here come from an adult with an advanced solid tumor such as melanoma, head and neck, liver or kidney cancer.

The J gene is TRBJ2-1, the V gene TRBV13, with 8 nucleotides matching TRBD2. V was pared by 1 base and J by 4 bases, with 6 bases of the junction left unmatched. This CDR3 is built from 16 residues. CDR1 and CDR2 (germline): PRHDT, FYEKMQ (reference sequence). CDR3 sequence reads: CASSLATGGVYNEQFF. For the CDR3, the DNA is TGTGCCAGCAGCTTAGCCACCGGGGGGGTTTACAATGAGCAGTTCTTC.

The V and J genes are TRBV5-3 and TRBJ1-4, with TRBD1 matching over 10 bases. TRBV5-3 is placed among ORFs of uncertain function. V was pared by 4 bases and J by 7 bases, with 22 bases of the junction left unmatched. This CDR3 is built from 20 residues. The CDR3 sequence: CARSPLEVGTGDGGSEKLFF. CDR3 DNA: TGTGCCAGAAGCCCCCTGGAGGTCGGGACAGGGGATGGGGGCAGTGAAAAACTGTTTTTT.

The V gene is TRBV27, the J gene TRBJ1-4; D not resolved. Germline V gene lookup returns CDR1 MNHEY and CDR2 SMNVEV (reference sequence). This CDR3 has 15 amino acids. Trimming shortened V by 0 bases and J by 5 bases, and 10 bases separated the two germline ends. The CDR3 DNA follows: TGTGCCAGCAGTTTATCCGACGGCCTGAATGAAAAACTGTTTTTT. This translates into CASSLSDGLNEKLFF.

The rearrangement joins TRBV4-3 to TRBJ1-1; 7 bases match TRBD1. CDR1 is LGHNA and CDR2 is YSLEER in the germline V gene. V lost 3 bases and J lost 3; bases outside the gene matches: 7. The CDR3 is 15 amino acids. The CDR3 loop is CASSQGQTSYTEAFF. The CDR3 DNA follows: TGCGCCAGCAGCCAGGGACAGACAAGTTACACTGAAGCTTTCTTT.

The CDR3 sequence: CASSDPGQGQQYF. Here the CDR3 DNA reads TGCGCCAGCAGTGACCCGGGACAGGGACAGCAGTACTTC. The chain joins TRBV10-1 to TRBJ2-7, with 9 positions matching TRBD1. Germline V gene sequence: CDR1 WNHNN, CDR2 SYGVQD (reference sequence). After removal of 3 bases from V and 8 bases from J, the junction contained 5 bases not matched to a gene. The CDR3 contains 13 residues.

This chain uses TRBV11-2 with TRBJ2-1; 9 nucleotides align to TRBD2. The CDR3 covers 15 residues. V was pared by 5 bases and J by 0 bases, with 2 bases of the junction left unmatched. The germline V gene encodes CDR1 SGHAT and CDR2 FQNNGV. The CDR3 protein is CASSTAGGSYNEQFF. The DNA of the CDR3 is TGTGCCAGCAGCACAGCGGGAGGCTCCTACAATGAGCAGTTCTTC. Drawing the rest from reference TRBV11-2 and TRBJ2-1, the complete variable domain is EAGVAQSPRYKIIEKRQSVAFWCNPISGHATLYWYQQILGQGPKLLIQFQNNGVVDDSQLPKDRFSAERLKGVDSTLKIQPAKLEDSAVYLCASSTAGGSYNEQFFGPGTRLTVL.

This rearrangement joins TRBV19 to TRBJ2-5, with D possibly being TRBD2 (6 bases). V lost 5 bases and J lost 1, with 11 bases in between. The CDR3 has 14 residues. Per the germline V gene, CDR1 is LNHDA and CDR2 is SQIVND (reference sequence). CDR3 nucleotides: TGTGCCAGTAGTCGGGGGAGCGGCCAAGAGACCCAGTACTTC. Translated, it gives CASSRGSGQETQYF.

The V call is TRBV11-2, the J call TRBJ2-7; TRBD2 is a possible D gene (6 bases). Looked up from germline, CDR1 is SGHAT and CDR2 is FQNNGV. The CDR3 has 17 residues. V was shortened by 1 base and J by 1 base, with 17 bases between the two germline ends. CDR3 sequence reads: CASSLVFRGRQSYEQYF. The CDR3 DNA reads TGTGCCAGCAGCTTAGTTTTTCGGGGGAGGCAGTCCTACGAGCAGTACTTC. The full variable domain, completed using reference TRBV11-2 and TRBJ2-7, is EAGVAQSPRYKIIEKRQSVAFWCNPISGHATLYWYQQILGQGPKLLIQFQNNGVVDDSQLPKDRFSAERLKGVDSTLKIQPAKLEDSAVYLCASSLVFRGRQSYEQYFGPGTRLTVT.

This chain joins TRBV6-4 and TRBJ2-7; possible D gene TRBD2, 7 bases. Germline CDR1 MRHNA, CDR2 SNTAGT. V was trimmed by 2 bases and J by 5 bases, leaving 13 bases between them. The CDR3 contains 14 residues. Here the CDR3 reads CASSDRGGADEQYF. CDR3 nucleotides: TGTGCCAGCAGTGACCGTGGGGGGGCGGACGAGCAGTACTTC.

This chain connects TRBV13 to TRBJ2-2; 11 bases agree with TRBD2. CDR3 length: 17 residues. CDR1 is PRHDT, CDR2 FYEKMQ, per germline (reference sequence). Trimming took 2 bases from V and 4 from J; bases not matched to a gene: 6. The CDR3 loop reads CASSLPIAGGTTGELFF. The CDR3 coding sequence is TGTGCCAGCAGCTTACCAATAGCGGGGGGGACCACCGGGGAGCTGTTTTTT.

The chain has TRBV11-2 and TRBJ2-1, with 8 positions matching TRBD2. The V and J ends lost 5 bases and 0 bases, in that order; junction bases with no gene match: 12. Germline values: CDR1 SGHAT, CDR2 FQNNGV. This CDR3 has 18 amino acids. The CDR3 is CASSPHGGALSSYNEQFF. In DNA, the CDR3 is TGTGCCAGCAGCCCCCACGGGGGGGCCCTGAGCTCCTACAATGAGCAGTTCTTC.

The CDR3 DNA sequence: TGTGCCAGCAGTTTGGCTAGCGGGGGGGAACCCTTCTTC. It specifies CASSLASGGEPFF. V usage is TRBV6-4 and J usage is TRBJ2-1; 12 nucleotides agree with TRBD2. The CDR3 has 13 amino acids. The germline V gene has CDR1 MRHNA and CDR2 SNTAGT. Trimming at V came to 5 bases and at J to 16 bases, leaving 9 bases not matched to a gene.

This rearrangement joins TRBV27 to TRBJ1-4; D gene unclear. V was trimmed by 7 bases and J by 0 bases, leaving 12 bases between them. This CDR3 has 15 residues. Germline V gives CDR1 MNHEY, CDR2 SMNVEV (reference sequence). The CDR3 region is CASTRVYSTNEKLFF. CDR3 nucleotides: TGTGCCAGCACTCGCGTATATTCAACTAATGAAAAACTGTTTTTT.

The J gene is TRBJ1-2, the V gene TRBV13; 12 bases map to TRBD1. The germline V gene has CDR1 PRHDT and CDR2 FYEKMQ (reference sequence). The CDR3 spans 16 residues. Trimming took 4 bases from V and 5 from J; bases not matched to a gene: 8. CDR3 in amino acids: CASSSRDRGRRYGYTF. The CDR3 nucleotides are TGTGCCAGCAGCTCCCGGGACAGGGGGCGACGGTATGGCTACACCTTC.

This chain connects TRBV2 to TRBJ2-7, with D possibly being TRBD2 (5 bases). CDR3 length: 12 amino acids. From germline, CDR1 is SNHLY and CDR2 FYNNEI. Between the trimmed V and J ends, which lost 3 bases and 4 bases, there was a span of 7 bases. This CDR3 is CASSDEGYEQYF. CDR3 in DNA: TGTGCCAGCAGTGATGAGGGTTACGAGCAGTACTTC.

The chain uses TRBV7-3 and TRBJ1-2, with 7 bases matching TRBD1. V lost 4 bases to trimming and J lost 1 base; unmatched junction nucleotides: 6. The CDR3 loop spans 15 amino acids. Germline V CDR1 and CDR2: SGHTA, FQGTGA. This CDR3 is CASSSTGSNNYGYTF. DNA of the CDR3: TGTGCCAGCAGCTCGACAGGGAGCAATAACTATGGCTACACCTTC.

V usage is TRBV19 and J usage is TRBJ2-7; D perhaps matches TRBD1 (5 bases). Deletions cut 2 bases from V and 3 bases from J, with 14 bases between. The CDR3 runs 15 residues. Germline V gene data show CDR1 as LNHDA and CDR2 as SQIVND (reference sequence). The CDR3 sequence: CASSIQTGAYYEQYF. The CDR3 DNA reads as TGTGCCAGTAGTATACAAACTGGGGCCTACTACGAGCAGTACTTC.

The CDR3 nucleotides are TGTGCCAGTAGCCTCGGACAGGGCTACTACGAGCAGTACTTC. Translating gives CASSLGQGYYEQYF. The V and J genes are TRBV19 and TRBJ2-7; 8 nucleotides line up with TRBD1. J lost 3 bases, V lost 6 bases, and 7 bases had no gene match. CDR1 is LNHDA, CDR2 SQIVND, per germline (reference sequence). The CDR3 loop spans 14 amino acids.